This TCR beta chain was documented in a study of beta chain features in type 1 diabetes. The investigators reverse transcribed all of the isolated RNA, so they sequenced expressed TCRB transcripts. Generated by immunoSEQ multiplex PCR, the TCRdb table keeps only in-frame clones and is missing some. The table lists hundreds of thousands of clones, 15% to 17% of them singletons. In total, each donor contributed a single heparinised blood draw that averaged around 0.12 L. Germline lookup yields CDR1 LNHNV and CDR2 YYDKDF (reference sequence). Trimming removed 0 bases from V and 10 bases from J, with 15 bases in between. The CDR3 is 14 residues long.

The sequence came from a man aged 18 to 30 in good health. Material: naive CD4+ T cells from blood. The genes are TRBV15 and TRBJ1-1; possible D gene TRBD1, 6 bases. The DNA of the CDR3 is TGTGCCACCAGCAGAGAGGGTCAGGGGTTAGTAGCTTTCTTT. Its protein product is CATSREGQGLVAFF.